This T cell receptor beta chain came from a study of blood T cell repertoires in COVID-19. In the study overall: COVID-19 samples, acute and convalescent, were from the United States, Italy and Spain. T cells, B-cell-depleted T cells, or PBMCs supplied cDNA or gDNA.

Trimming pared 3 bases from V and 5 bases from J, leaving 8 bases between. The CDR3 is 13 residues long. Germline lookup yields CDR1 KGHSH and CDR2 LQKENI. As processed by the authors: Amplified reference gene primers provided the basis for estimating nucleated cell counts. TCRdb keeps only in-frame clones here, not all; method: immunoSEQ multiplex PCR. D and trimming were read from the DNA, whereas the V and J calls and clone size are those reported in that table. This table has fewer than 50,000 clones, 65% to 85% appearing once. This chain joins TRBV18 and TRBJ1-5; possible D gene TRBD1, 5 bases. This receptor was obtained from an elderly woman with active or convalescent COVID-19. The material sequenced was peripheral blood. For the CDR3, the DNA is TGTGCCAGCTCACCCGGGGGGGATCAGCCCCAGCATTTT. This translates into CASSPGGDQPQHF.